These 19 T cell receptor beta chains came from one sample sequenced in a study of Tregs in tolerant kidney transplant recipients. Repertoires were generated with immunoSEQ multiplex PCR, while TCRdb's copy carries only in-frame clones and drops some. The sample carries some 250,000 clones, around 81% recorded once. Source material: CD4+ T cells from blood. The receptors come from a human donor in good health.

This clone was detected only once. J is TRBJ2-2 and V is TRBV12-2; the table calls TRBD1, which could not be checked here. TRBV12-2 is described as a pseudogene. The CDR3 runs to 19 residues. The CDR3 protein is CASRLDRPTGTENTGELFF. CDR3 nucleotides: TGTGCAAGTCGCTTAGATCGTCCCACCGGGACAGAGAACACCGGGGAGCTGTTTTTT.

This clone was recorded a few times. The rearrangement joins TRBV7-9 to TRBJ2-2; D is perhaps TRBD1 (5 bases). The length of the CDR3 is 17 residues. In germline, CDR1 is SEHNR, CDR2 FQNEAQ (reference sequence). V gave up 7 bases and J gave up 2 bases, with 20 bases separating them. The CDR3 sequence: CASIRARATINTGELFF. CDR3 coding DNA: TGTGCCAGCATCCGAGCCAGGGCAACAATAAACACCGGGGAGCTGTTTTTT.

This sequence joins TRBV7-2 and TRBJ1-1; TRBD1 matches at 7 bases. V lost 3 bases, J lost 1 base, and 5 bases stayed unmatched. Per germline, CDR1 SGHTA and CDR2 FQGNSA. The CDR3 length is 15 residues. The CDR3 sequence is CASSFTGVWNTEAFF. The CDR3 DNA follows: TGTGCCAGCAGCTTCACAGGGGTGTGGAACACTGAAGCTTTCTTT.

CDR3 in amino acids: CSVEGDQPQHF. The CDR3 nucleotides are TGCAGCGTTGAAGGTGATCAGCCCCAGCATTTT. The V gene is TRBV29-1, the J gene TRBJ1-5, with D unclear. From germline, CDR1 is SQVTM and CDR2 ANQGSEA. Deletions cut 1 base from V and 5 bases from J, with 3 bases between. The CDR3 is 11 residues long.

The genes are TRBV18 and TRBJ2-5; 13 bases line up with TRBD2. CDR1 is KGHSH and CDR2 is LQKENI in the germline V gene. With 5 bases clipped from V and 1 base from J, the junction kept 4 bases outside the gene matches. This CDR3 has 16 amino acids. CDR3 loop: CASSSGLAGAQETQYF. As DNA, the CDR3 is TGTGCCAGCTCATCAGGACTAGCGGGGGCCCAAGAGACCCAGTACTTC. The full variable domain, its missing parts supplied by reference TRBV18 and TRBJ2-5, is NAGVMQNPRHLVRRRGQEARLRCSPMKGHSHVYWYRQLPEEGLKFMVYLQKENIIDESGMPKERFSAEFPKEGPSILRIQQVVRGDSAAYFCASSSGLAGAQETQYFGPGTRLLVL.

The CDR3 protein is CASSMGFGPNEKLFF. CDR3 DNA sequence: TGTGCCAGCAGCATGGGTTTTGGCCCTAATGAAAAACTGTTTTTT. The V and J genes are TRBV5-4 and TRBJ1-4, with D uncertain. The CDR3 has 15 residues. V dropped 4 bases and J dropped 3 bases, with 13 bases sitting between them. Germline CDR1 reads SGHNT; CDR2 reads YYREEE (reference sequence).

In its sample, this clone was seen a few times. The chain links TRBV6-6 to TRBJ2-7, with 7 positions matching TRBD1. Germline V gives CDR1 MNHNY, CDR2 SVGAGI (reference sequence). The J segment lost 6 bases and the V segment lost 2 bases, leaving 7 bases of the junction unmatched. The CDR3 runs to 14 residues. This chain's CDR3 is CASSYKTGSGEQYF. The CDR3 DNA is TGTGCCAGCAGTTACAAGACAGGGTCGGGCGAGCAGTACTTC.

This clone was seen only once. This CDR3 reads CASSLAGANEQFF. As DNA, the CDR3 is TGCGCCAGCTCTCTAGCGGGAGCCAATGAGCAGTTCTTC. The V and J genes are TRBV10-1 and TRBJ2-1, with 10 bases identical to TRBD2. CDR3 length: 13 amino acids. V trimming: 8 bases; J trimming: 6 bases; junction bases outside the gene matches: 4. Germline V lookup: CDR1 WNHNN, CDR2 SYGVQD (reference sequence).

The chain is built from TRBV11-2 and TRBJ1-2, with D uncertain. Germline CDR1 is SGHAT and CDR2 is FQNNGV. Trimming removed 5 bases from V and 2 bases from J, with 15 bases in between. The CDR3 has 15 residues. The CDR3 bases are TGTGCCAGCAGCCCTATATCGGACGCCAACTATGGCTACACCTTC. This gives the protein CASSPISDANYGYTF.

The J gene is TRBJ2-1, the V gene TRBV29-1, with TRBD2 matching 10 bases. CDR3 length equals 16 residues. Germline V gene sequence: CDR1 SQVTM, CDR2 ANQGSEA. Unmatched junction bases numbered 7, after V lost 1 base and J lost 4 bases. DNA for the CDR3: TGCAGCGTTGAAGGGACTAGCGGAGGTGGGTACAATGAGCAGTTCTTC. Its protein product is CSVEGTSGGGYNEQFF.

The CDR3 is CASSLGPGQPQHF. CDR3 nucleotides: TGTGCCAGCAGCTTAGGTCCGGGACAGCCCCAGCATTTT. The V and J genes are TRBV7-6 and TRBJ1-5; D is undetermined. Germline loops: CDR1 SGHVS, CDR2 FNYEAQ. CDR3 size: 13 residues. Trimming left V 1 base short and J 7 bases short, with 8 bases between.

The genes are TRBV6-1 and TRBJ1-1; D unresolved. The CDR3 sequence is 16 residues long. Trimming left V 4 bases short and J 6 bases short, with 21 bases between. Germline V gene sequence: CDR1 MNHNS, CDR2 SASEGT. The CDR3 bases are TGTGCCAGCAGTGTGGACCAACCGGGGATAATAGCTGAAGCTTTCTTT. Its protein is CASSVDQPGIIAEAFF.

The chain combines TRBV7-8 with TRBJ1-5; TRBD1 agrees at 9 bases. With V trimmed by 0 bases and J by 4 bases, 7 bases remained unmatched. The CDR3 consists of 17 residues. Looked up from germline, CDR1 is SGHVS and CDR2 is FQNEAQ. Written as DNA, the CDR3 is TGTGCCAGCAGCTTAGCCCTTCGCGGACAGGGGAATCAGCCCCAGCATTTT. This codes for CASSLALRGQGNQPQHF.

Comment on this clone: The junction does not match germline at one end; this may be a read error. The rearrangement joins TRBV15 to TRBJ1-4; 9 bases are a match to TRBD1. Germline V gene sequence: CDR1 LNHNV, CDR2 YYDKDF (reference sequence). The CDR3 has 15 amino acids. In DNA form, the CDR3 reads TGTGCCACCAGGAGACAGGGGGGATATAATGAGAAACTGTTTTTT. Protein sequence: CATRRQGGYNEKLFF.

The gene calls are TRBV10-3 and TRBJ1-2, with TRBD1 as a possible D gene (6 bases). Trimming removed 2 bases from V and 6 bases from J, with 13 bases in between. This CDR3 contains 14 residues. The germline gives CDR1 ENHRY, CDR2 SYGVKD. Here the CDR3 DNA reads TGTGCCATCAGTGAGCCAACAGGGTTCAATGGCTACACCTTC. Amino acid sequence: CAISEPTGFNGYTF.

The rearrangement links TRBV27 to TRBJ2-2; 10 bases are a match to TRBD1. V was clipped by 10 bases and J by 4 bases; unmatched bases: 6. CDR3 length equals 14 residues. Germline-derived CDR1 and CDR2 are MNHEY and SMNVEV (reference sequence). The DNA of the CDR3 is TGTGCCACTCGTCGGGACAGGGGCACCGGGGAGCTGTTTTTT. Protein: CATRRDRGTGELFF.

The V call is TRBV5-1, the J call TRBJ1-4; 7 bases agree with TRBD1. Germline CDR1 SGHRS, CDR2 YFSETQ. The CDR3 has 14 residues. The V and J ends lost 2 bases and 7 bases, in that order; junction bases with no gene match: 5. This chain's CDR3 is CASSLQGWGEKLFF. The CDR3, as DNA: TGCGCCAGCAGCTTACAGGGGTGGGGTGAAAAACTGTTTTTT.

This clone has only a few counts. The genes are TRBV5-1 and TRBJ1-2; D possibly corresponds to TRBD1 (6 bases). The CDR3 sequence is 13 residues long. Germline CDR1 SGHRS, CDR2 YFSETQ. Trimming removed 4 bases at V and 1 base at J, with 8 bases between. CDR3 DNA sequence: TGCGCCAGCAGCCCGGACAGTAACTATGGCTACACCTTC. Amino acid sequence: CASSPDSNYGYTF.

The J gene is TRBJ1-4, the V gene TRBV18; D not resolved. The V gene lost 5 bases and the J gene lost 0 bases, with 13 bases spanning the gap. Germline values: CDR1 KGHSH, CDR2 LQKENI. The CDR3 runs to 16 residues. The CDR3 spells CASSRRPGATNEKLFF. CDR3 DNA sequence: TGTGCCAGCTCAAGAAGGCCAGGAGCAACTAATGAAAAACTGTTTTTT.